The rows below give T cell receptor beta chains drawn from one sample of a study of metastatic and nonmetastatic thyroid tumors. TCRdb re-processed the PCR reads through MiXCR. The repertoire holds roughly 22,000 clones, with 36% as singletons. Material: blood. These receptors were collected from a male donor with papillary thyroid cancer or a benign thyroid nodule (not recorded which). Some clones in this sample may be carry-over from other donors' samples. CDR3s include the opening cysteine and the closing phenylalanine or tryptophan. The D gene is left open where the match is weak. The size entry is marked missing in some rows and otherwise reads once, few, many or a size class.

cdr3_length: 14
d_call: TRBD1
v_call: TRBV7-9
clone_size: -
j_call: TRBJ2-7
cdr3_aa: CASSSRTGTYEQYF
cdr3_nt: TGTGCCAGCAGCTCCAGGACAGGCACCTACGAGCAGTACTTC

cdr3_length: 15
d_call: TRBD1
v_call: TRBV19
clone_size: medium-sized
j_call: TRBJ1-1
cdr3_aa: CASSTPRQGRPEAFF
cdr3_nt: TGTGCCAGTAGTACCCCCCGACAGGGGAGGCCTGAAGCTTTCTTT

cdr3_length: 16
d_call: -
v_call: TRBV13
clone_size: few
j_call: TRBJ2-7
cdr3_aa: CASSLRRAGVPYEQYF
cdr3_nt: TGTGCCAGCAGCTTACGACGAGCAGGGGTCCCCTACGAGCAGTACTTC

cdr3_length: 22
d_call: TRBD1
v_call: TRBV6-4
clone_size: many
j_call: TRBJ1-5
cdr3_aa: CASRPPLDRESSCRRDSQPQHF
cdr3_nt: TGTGCCAGCAGACCGCCTCTAGATAGGGAATCTAGTTGTCGGAGGGACAGTCAGCCCCAGCATTTT

cdr3_length: 13
d_call: TRBD1
v_call: TRBV30
clone_size: -
j_call: TRBJ1-2
cdr3_aa: CAWRDRGIYGYTF
cdr3_nt: TGTGCCTGGAGAGACAGGGGGATCTATGGCTACACCTTC

cdr3_length: 11
d_call: -
v_call: TRBV11-2
clone_size: -
j_call: TRBJ2-1
cdr3_aa: CASSLNQWQFF
cdr3_nt: TGTGCCAGCAGCTTAAACCAATGGCAGTTCTTC

cdr3_length: 15
d_call: -
v_call: TRBV4-1
clone_size: medium-sized
j_call: TRBJ1-6
cdr3_aa: CASSQPRLGNSPLHF
cdr3_nt: TGCGCCAGCAGCCAACCCCGGCTGGGGAATTCACCCCTCCACTTT

cdr3_length: 14
d_call: -
v_call: TRBV7-2
clone_size: -
j_call: TRBJ1-2
cdr3_aa: CASSSSRGGDGYAF
cdr3_nt: TGTGCCAGCAGCTCCAGTCGGGGCGGGGATGGCTACGCCTTC

cdr3_length: 15
d_call: TRBD1
v_call: TRBV7-2
clone_size: medium-sized
j_call: TRBJ2-7
cdr3_aa: CASSFATGQGYEQYF
cdr3_nt: TGTGCCAGCAGCTTCGCTACAGGACAGGGCTACGAGCAGTACTTC

cdr3_length: 14
d_call: -
v_call: TRBV6-4
clone_size: -
j_call: TRBJ1-1
cdr3_aa: CASSLEVRATEAFF
cdr3_nt: TGTGCCAGCAGTTTGGAAGTCCGTGCCACTGAAGCTTTCTTT